This T cell receptor beta chain was observed in a study of regulatory T cells in long-lasting Graves disease. The V gene lost 8 bases and the J gene lost 2 bases, with 16 bases spanning the gap. Germline V gene lookup returns CDR1 MNHNS and CDR2 SASEGT. This CDR3 is built from 15 residues. Regarding time point: newly diagnosed GD, antithyroid drugs for less than 3 months. PBMCs were the source of the RNA used for TCR sequencing. CDR3 regions were amplified by Arm-PCR using iRepertoire HTBI primers to build TCR beta libraries. One entry per CDR3 protein results from TCRdb running MiXCR on the multiplex PCR reads. The repertoire holds fewer than 350,000 distinct CDR3 sequences, over 15% seen once, with roughly 35% in the top ten.

This TCR was recovered from a female donor with Graves disease. Sequences were derived from peripheral blood mononuclear cells (PBMCs), sampled at new diagnosis, from a patient treated with antithyroid drugs. This chain joins TRBV6-1 and TRBJ2-1; weak D call: TRBD2 (7 bases). CDR3 in amino acids: CASRSGRGAYNEQFF. In DNA form, the CDR3 reads TGTGCCAGCCGCTCAGGGAGGGGGGCCTACAATGAGCAGTTCTTC.